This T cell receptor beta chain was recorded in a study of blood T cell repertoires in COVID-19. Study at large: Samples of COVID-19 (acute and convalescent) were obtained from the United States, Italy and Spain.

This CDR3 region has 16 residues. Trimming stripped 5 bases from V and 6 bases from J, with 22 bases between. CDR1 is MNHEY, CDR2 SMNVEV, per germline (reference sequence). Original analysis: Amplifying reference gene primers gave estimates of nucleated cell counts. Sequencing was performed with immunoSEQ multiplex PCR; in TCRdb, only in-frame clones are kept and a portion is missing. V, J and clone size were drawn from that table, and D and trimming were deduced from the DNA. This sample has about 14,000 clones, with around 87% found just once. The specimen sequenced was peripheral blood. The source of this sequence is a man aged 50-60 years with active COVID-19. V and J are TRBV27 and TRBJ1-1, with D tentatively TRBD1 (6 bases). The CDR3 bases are TGTGCCAGCAGTCCCAAAAACAGGGTAGGGGCGGCTGAAGCTTTCTTT. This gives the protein CASSPKNRVGAAEAFF.